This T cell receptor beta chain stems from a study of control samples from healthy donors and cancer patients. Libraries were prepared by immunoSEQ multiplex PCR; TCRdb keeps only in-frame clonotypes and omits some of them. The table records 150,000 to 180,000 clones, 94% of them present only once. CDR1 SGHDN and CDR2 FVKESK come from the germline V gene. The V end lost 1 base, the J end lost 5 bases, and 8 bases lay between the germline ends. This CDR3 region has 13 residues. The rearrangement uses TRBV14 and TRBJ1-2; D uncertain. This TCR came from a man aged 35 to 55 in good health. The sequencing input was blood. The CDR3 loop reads CASSQGDGYGYTF. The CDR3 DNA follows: TGTGCCAGCAGCCAAGGAGACGGGTATGGCTACACCTTC.